This is a list of T cell receptor beta chains from one sample in a study of CD8 T cells in ankylosing spondylitis. TCRdb recomputed calls from the 5' RACE reads with MiXCR, one row per CDR3 protein. The sample lists some 840,000 distinct CDR3 sequences; 12% were seen once. Source material: blood, either unsorted or a sorted T cell fraction (not recorded which). The receptors come from a male donor with ankylosing spondylitis. The conserved cysteine and the conserved F or W are not part of the CDR3 here.

J	V	CDR3
TRBJ2-1	TRBV12-3/TRBV12-4	ASSLASHYNEQF
TRBJ2-1	TRBV20-1	SAWDRGLFYEQF
TRBJ1-2	TRBV12-3/TRBV12-4	ASSFWPSGGYT
TRBJ1-5	TRBV6-1	ASSGRQEGQPQH
TRBJ2-3	TRBV7-2	ASSLDLASDTQY
TRBJ1-1	TRBV18	ASSRGENTEAF
TRBJ1-2	TRBV12-3/TRBV12-4	ASSFGIWDYGYT
TRBJ1-1	TRBV7-9	ASSPRQGMNAF
TRBJ2-7	TRBV5-5	ASSATSGAYEQY
TRBJ1-6	TRBV20-1	SASTGYNSPLH
TRBJ2-1	TRBV5-1	ASSTPSGGNEQF
TRBJ2-6	TRBV28	ASSPDFTGANVLT
TRBJ1-5	TRBV5-1	ASSGQGGQPQH
TRBJ1-2	TRBV7-9	ASSFGGPDYGYT
TRBJ2-5	TRBV5-1	ASSFQGEETQY
TRBJ2-3	TRBV7-2	ASSLRRDRGQSQY
TRBJ2-5	TRBV28	ASSLQESETQY
TRBJ1-1	TRBV5-1	ASSLGLNTEAF
TRBJ1-1	TRBV6-4	AALRSGGTEAF
TRBJ1-1	TRBV7-9	AGSGGMNTEAF
TRBJ1-5	TRBV29-1	SVGEPGGNQPQH
TRBJ2-3	TRBV20-1	SARRSTRSTDTQY
TRBJ1-5	TRBV7-2	ASSLGRWAPQH
TRBJ2-1	TRBV7-6	ASSLKPNSNEQF
TRBJ2-1	TRBV7-9	ASSFGLVSYNEQF
TRBJ2-5	TRBV27	ASSFQGAGNQETQY
TRBJ2-5	TRBV7-2	ASSPRPTTYQETQY
TRBJ2-5	TRBV4-2	ASSQNVGLLQETQY
TRBJ2-2	TRBV12-3/TRBV12-4	ASRFVRTGTGELF
TRBJ2-7	TRBV20-1	SGRQGTTYEQY
TRBJ2-2	TRBV5-7	ASRPGTDPNTGELF
TRBJ2-5	TRBV7-2	ASRSQETQY
TRBJ1-4	TRBV7-8	ASSRYGQGGEKLF
TRBJ2-7	TRBV10-3	AISAGRGVVTYEQY